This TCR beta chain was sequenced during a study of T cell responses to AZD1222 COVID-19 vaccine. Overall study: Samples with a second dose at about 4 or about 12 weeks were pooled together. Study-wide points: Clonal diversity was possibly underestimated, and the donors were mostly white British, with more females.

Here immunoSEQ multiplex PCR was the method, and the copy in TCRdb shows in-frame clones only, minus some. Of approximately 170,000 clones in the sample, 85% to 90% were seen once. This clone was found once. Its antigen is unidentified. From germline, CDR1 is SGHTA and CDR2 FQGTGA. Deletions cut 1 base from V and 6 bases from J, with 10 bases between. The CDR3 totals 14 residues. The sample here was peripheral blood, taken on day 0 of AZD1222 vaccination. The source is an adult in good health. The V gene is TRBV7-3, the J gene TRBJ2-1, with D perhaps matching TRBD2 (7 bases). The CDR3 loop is CASSLIAGANEQFF. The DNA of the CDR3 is TGTGCCAGCAGCTTAATCGCGGGGGCCAATGAGCAGTTCTTC.